The next 18 T cell receptor beta chains were all read from a single sample in a study of CD8 T cell repertoires and HIV-1 epitope variants. Here immunoSEQ multiplex PCR was the method, and the copy in TCRdb shows in-frame clones only, minus some. The data contain 6,000 or so clones, 66% of them singletons. The antigens of these receptors remain unknown. The sequencing input was cultured CD8+ T cells derived from PBMCs. The receptor source for this set is a male donor with HIV.

The DNA of the CDR3 is TGTGCCAGCAGCCCACACCATGGGGGGCCCACTGAAGCTTTCTTT. As protein: CASSPHHGGPTEAFF. The chain combines TRBV9 with TRBJ1-1, with D perhaps matching TRBD1 (6 bases). The CDR3 sequence is 15 residues long. Per the germline V gene, CDR1 is SGDLS and CDR2 is YYNGEE. V dropped 4 bases and J dropped 4 bases, with 17 bases sitting between them.

The chain combines TRBV27 with TRBJ1-1; 9 bases line up with TRBD1. Germline V lookup: CDR1 MNHEY, CDR2 SMNVEV (reference sequence). CDR3 size: 16 residues. V lost 5 bases to trimming and J lost 5 bases; unmatched junction nucleotides: 12. This CDR3 reads CASSRDRVGGLTEAFF. The CDR3 DNA reads TGTGCCAGCAGTCGGGACAGGGTAGGGGGTCTAACTGAAGCTTTCTTT.

This clone is judged large (0.1 to 1%). This rearrangement joins TRBV7-8 to TRBJ2-1; 9 bases are shared with TRBD1. The CDR3 length is 16 residues. V lost 0 bases to trimming and J lost 0 bases; unmatched junction nucleotides: 0. Looked up from germline, CDR1 is SGHVS and CDR2 is FQNEAQ. The CDR3 region is CASSLAGQGSYNEQFF. DNA for the CDR3: TGTGCCAGCAGCTTAGCGGGACAGGGCTCCTACAATGAGCAGTTCTTC.

The rearrangement uses TRBV27 and TRBJ2-4; TRBD2 aligns across 14 bases. This CDR3 contains 14 residues. Trimming at V came to 2 bases and at J to 12 bases, leaving 3 bases not matched to a gene. Germline V gene lookup returns CDR1 MNHEY and CDR2 SMNVEV (reference sequence). The CDR3 protein is CASSLGTSGSNQYF. CDR3 nucleotides: TGTGCCAGCAGTTTAGGGACTAGCGGGAGTAATCAGTACTTC.

This clone was found a few times. This chain uses TRBV7-2 with TRBJ1-5; no firm D call. V lost 5 bases and J 3 bases, leaving 11 bases between the germline ends. The germline V gene has CDR1 SGHTA and CDR2 FQGNSA. The CDR3 extends over 14 amino acids. CDR3 sequence: CASSRELTNQPQHF. The CDR3, as DNA: TGTGCCAGCAGCCGGGAATTGACCAATCAGCCCCAGCATTTT. The whole variable domain, filled in from reference TRBV7-2 and TRBJ1-5, reads GAGVSQSPSNKVTEKGKDVELRCDPISGHTALYWYRQSLGQGLEFLIYFQGNSAPDKSGLPSDRFSAERTGGSVSTLTIQRTQQEDSAVYLCASSRELTNQPQHFGDGTRLSIL.

In its sample, this clone is medium-sized. V gene TRBV27 combines with J gene TRBJ2-7, with 11 bases aligning to TRBD2. With 5 bases clipped from V and 6 bases from J, the junction kept 6 bases outside the gene matches. The germline V gene has CDR1 MNHEY and CDR2 SMNVEV (reference sequence). CDR3 length equals 14 residues. CDR3 loop: CASSLIAGGPEQYF. As DNA, the CDR3 is TGTGCCAGCAGTCTCATAGCGGGAGGGCCCGAGCAGTACTTC.

The chain links TRBV30 to TRBJ2-7, with D possibly being TRBD1 (5 bases). This CDR3 is built from 11 residues. Deletions cut 5 bases from V and 4 bases from J, with 9 bases between. Germline lookup yields CDR1 GTSNPN and CDR2 SVGIG (reference sequence). The CDR3 nucleotides are TGTGCCTGGCAGGGTGTTTACGAGCAGTACTTC. Translated, it gives CAWQGVYEQYF.

The table lists this clone with a few counts. The chain joins TRBV6-5 to TRBJ2-3; the D is unclear. Germline-derived CDR1 and CDR2 are MNHEY and SVGAGI. The CDR3 contains 14 residues. The ends were cut back, 2 bases at V and 6 bases at J, with 12 bases in the middle. CDR3 bases: TGTGCCAGCAGTTACACAATAACTTCGGATACGCAGTATTTT. Protein sequence: CASSYTITSDTQYF.

This clone was seen only once. This chain connects TRBV7-9 to TRBJ2-2; 9 nucleotides align to TRBD1. The ends lost 3 bases at V and 4 bases at J; junction bases unmatched: 3. The CDR3 length is 15 residues. Germline CDR1 reads SEHNR; CDR2 reads FQNEAQ (reference sequence). The CDR3 region has the DNA TGTGCCAGCAGCTTGGGGACAGGGCTCACCGGGGAGCTGTTTTTT. It codes for CASSLGTGLTGELFF.

The gene calls are TRBV5-1 and TRBJ1-3; no clear D. V was shortened by 0 bases and J by 0 bases, with 7 bases between the two germline ends. The germline V gene encodes CDR1 SGHRS and CDR2 YFSETQ. The CDR3 contains 15 residues. The CDR3, as DNA: TGCGCCAGCAGCTTGGCCGAAGCCTCTGGAAACACCATATATTTT. Its protein product is CASSLAEASGNTIYF.

The gene calls are TRBV4-3 and TRBJ2-7, with D unresolved. Per germline, CDR1 LGHNA and CDR2 YSLEER. V lost 0 bases, J lost 1 base, and 16 bases lay in between. CDR3 length: 17 amino acids. The CDR3 sequence: CASSQDVGSGISYEQYF. Here the CDR3 DNA reads TGCGCCAGCAGCCAAGATGTAGGGTCAGGAATATCCTACGAGCAGTACTTC.

The chain carries TRBV10-2 and TRBJ2-3; D uncertain. This CDR3 comprises 12 residues. Germline lookup yields CDR1 WSHSY and CDR2 SAAADI. V was cut by 2 bases and J by 7 bases, with 7 bases left in between. The DNA for the CDR3 is TGCGCCAGCAGTGAGGTGCTTAATACGCAGTATTTT. Protein: CASSEVLNTQYF.

This rearrangement joins TRBV5-8 to TRBJ2-5; 14 nucleotides agree with TRBD2. V shed 4 bases and J 2 bases; nucleotides not matched to a gene: 4. Germline assignment: CDR1 SGHTS and CDR2 YDEGEE. There are 16 residues in the CDR3. In nucleotides, the CDR3 is TGTGCCAGCAGCCCCCGACTAGCGGGGGGGCAAGAGACCCAGTACTTC. Protein sequence: CASSPRLAGGQETQYF.

The genes are TRBV5-5 and TRBJ1-5; D possibly corresponds to TRBD1 (6 bases). The CDR3 sequence is 14 residues long. Between the trimmed V and J ends, which lost 2 bases and 7 bases, there was a span of 13 bases. Germline-derived CDR1 and CDR2 are SGHKS and YYEKEE (reference sequence). The DNA for the CDR3 is TGTGCCAGCAGCTTCAACAGGGTAGGGCAGCCCCAGCATTTT. Its protein is CASSFNRVGQPQHF.

This clone was picked up a small number of times. The chain employs TRBV6-5 and TRBJ2-7; D call uncertain. This CDR3 contains 10 residues. V dropped 8 bases and J dropped 5 bases, with 7 bases sitting between them. CDR1 is MNHEY and CDR2 is SVGAGI in the germline V gene. The CDR3 bases are TGTGCCAGCGGCATCCACGAGCAGTACTTC. Encoded protein: CASGIHEQYF.

This clone was detected only a few times. The chain joins TRBV13 to TRBJ1-1; D may be TRBD1 (6 bases). There are 14 residues in the CDR3. Between the trimmed V and J ends, which lost 5 bases and 5 bases, there was a span of 15 bases. The germline V gene encodes CDR1 PRHDT and CDR2 FYEKMQ (reference sequence). Here the CDR3 reads CASSPEGGKTEAFF. For the CDR3, the DNA is TGTGCCAGCAGCCCCGAGGGGGGAAAGACTGAAGCTTTCTTT.

The rearrangement uses TRBV6-5 and TRBJ2-7; 8 bases align to TRBD2. The CDR3 covers 14 residues. Germline CDR1 MNHEY, CDR2 SVGAGI. The V segment lost 0 bases and the J segment 2 bases; nucleotides outside the gene matches: 0. CDR3 in amino acids: CASSYSTSAYEQYF. Here the CDR3 DNA reads TGTGCCAGCAGTTACTCGACTAGCGCCTACGAGCAGTACTTC.

The V gene is TRBV9, the J gene TRBJ2-7; D may be TRBD2 (6 bases). Germline loops: CDR1 SGDLS, CDR2 YYNGEE. Trimming cost V 4 bases and J 4 bases, with 15 bases left between them. The CDR3 is 14 residues long. CDR3 protein: CASSPGVLTYEQYF. CDR3 bases: TGTGCCAGCAGCCCGGGGGTCCTAACTTACGAGCAGTACTTC.